This TCR beta chain was captured by sequencing in a study of T cells in Graves' hyperthyroidism and ophthalmopathy. Criteria for exclusion of patients were uncontrolled infection, other autoimmune disease, pregnancy or lactation. RNA transcripts provided the source from which TCR beta CDR3 regions were amplified. RT-PCR in the first round (using the HTBI primer set) targeted the TCR CDR3. Via MiXCR, TCRdb re-called the multiplex PCR reads, giving one row per CDR3 protein. The table lists 550,000 to 700,000 distinct CDR3 sequences, 35% to 55% of them singletons, with roughly 19% in the top ten. Losses at the gene ends were 8 bases for V and 2 bases for J; bases not matched to a gene: 7. The germline V gene has CDR1 SNHLY and CDR2 FYNNEI. This CDR3 region has 15 residues.

The TCR originated in an adult woman with Graves' disease, either hyperthyroidism or ophthalmopathy (not recorded which). Sequencing was done on a sample of peripheral blood or thyroid tissue (not recorded which). This chain joins TRBV2 and TRBJ2-2; 8 positions agree with TRBD1. CDR3 amino acids: CASVGTGENTGELFF. Here the CDR3 DNA reads TGTGCCAGCGTCGGGACAGGCGAAAACACCGGGGAGCTGTTTTTT.